This TCR beta chain was identified in a study of molecular identifiers for immune sequencing clone quantification. TCRdb called the PCR reads again in MiXCR, with one record for every CDR3 protein. The sample records around 480,000 distinct CDR3 sequences, around 21% being singletons. The CDR3 has 9 amino acids. CDR1 is GTSNPN and CDR2 is SVGIG in the germline V gene (reference sequence). Trimming stripped 8 bases from V and 2 bases from J, with 3 bases between. Naive CD8 library inputs spanned roughly 20,000 to 1,100,000 sorted cells and 10%, 30% or 50% RNA. Sorting defined naive CD8 T cells as CD8+CD4-CCR7+CD45RA+.

The receptor comes from a human donor in good health. Some libraries in this study had Jurkat cell RNA spiked in. Specimen: naive CD8+ T cells from blood, with Jurkat cell RNA spiked in. Subset here: FACS-sorted CD8+CD4-CCR7+CD45RA+ naive T cells. V usage is TRBV30 and J usage is TRBJ2-5, with D unclear. Written as DNA, the CDR3 is TGTGCCAGGCAAGAGACCCAGTACTTC. Protein product: CARQETQYF.